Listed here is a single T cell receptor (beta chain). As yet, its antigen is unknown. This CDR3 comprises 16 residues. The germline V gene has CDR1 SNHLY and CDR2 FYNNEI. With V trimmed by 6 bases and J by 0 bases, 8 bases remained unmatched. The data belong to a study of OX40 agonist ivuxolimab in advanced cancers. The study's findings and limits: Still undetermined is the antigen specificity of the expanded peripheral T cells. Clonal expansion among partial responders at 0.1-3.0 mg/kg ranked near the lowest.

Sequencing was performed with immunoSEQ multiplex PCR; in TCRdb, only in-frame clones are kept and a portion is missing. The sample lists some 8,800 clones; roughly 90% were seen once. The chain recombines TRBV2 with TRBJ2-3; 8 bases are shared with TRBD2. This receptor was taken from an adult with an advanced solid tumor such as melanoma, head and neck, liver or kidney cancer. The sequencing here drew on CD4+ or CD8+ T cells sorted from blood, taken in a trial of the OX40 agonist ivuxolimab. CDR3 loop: CASSMAGGLSTDTQYF. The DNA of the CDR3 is TGTGCCAGCAGCATGGCGGGGGGCCTTAGCACAGATACGCAGTATTTT.